A single sample is the source of the 13 T cell receptor beta chains below, sequenced in a study of shared clonotypes between healthy human individuals. Clones were sequenced by immunoSEQ multiplex PCR, and TCRdb holds only the in-frame ones, with some missing. The sample lists about 700,000 clones; 92% were seen once. Positively selected for CCR7, the CD45RO-negative cells used as naive CD8 cells excluded terminally differentiated effector memory CD45RA+ cells. Source material: naive CD8+ T cells sorted from blood. These receptors originate from a man aged 30 to 45 in good health.

This sequence joins TRBV6-1 and TRBJ2-7; TRBD2 matches 8 bases. Germline V lookup: CDR1 MNHNS, CDR2 SASEGT. V lost 0 bases to trimming and J lost 0 bases; unmatched junction nucleotides: 4. The CDR3 totals 16 residues. The chain's CDR3 is CASSEARSGSSYEQYF. CDR3 DNA: TGTGCCAGCAGTGAAGCAAGAAGCGGGAGCTCCTACGAGCAGTACTTC.

V gene TRBV19 combines with J gene TRBJ1-4; the D gene is possibly TRBD1 (5 bases). The CDR3 has 16 amino acids. V dropped 3 bases and J dropped 7 bases, with 18 bases sitting between them. CDR1 LNHDA and CDR2 SQIVND come from the germline V gene (reference sequence). The CDR3, as DNA: TGTGCCAGTAGTATGCCCTCAAAAGGGGCGGGTGAAAAACTGTTTTTT. It yields the protein CASSMPSKGAGEKLFF.

This chain links TRBV7-6 with TRBJ1-5, with a weak D call TRBD1 (6 bases). CDR1 is SGHVS, CDR2 FNYEAQ, per germline. V gave up 5 bases and J gave up 7 bases, with 12 bases separating them. There are 13 residues in the CDR3. CDR3 amino acids: CASSTQGGQPQHF. The CDR3 bases are TGTGCCAGCAGCACACAGGGTGGACAGCCCCAGCATTTT.

This chain uses TRBV27 with TRBJ2-7; maybe TRBD2 (6 bases). From germline, CDR1 is MNHEY and CDR2 SMNVEV (reference sequence). This CDR3 is 13 amino acids long. V gave up 8 bases and J gave up 0 bases, with 11 bases separating them. CDR3 in DNA: TGTGCCAGCCGACTAGTCCCCTCCTACGAGCAGTACTTC. This encodes CASRLVPSYEQYF.

V is TRBV6-5 and J is TRBJ2-3; D unclear. Germline CDR1 is MNHEY and CDR2 is SVGAGI. With 6 bases removed from V and 6 bases from J, the gap between germline ends came to 13 bases. The CDR3 loop spans 13 amino acids. The CDR3 protein is CASSHAGPDTQYF. The CDR3 bases are TGTGCCAGCAGCCACGCCGGACCCGATACGCAGTATTTT.

As regards this clone: Other DNA sequences from this sample encode an identical CDR3 as well. DNA of the CDR3: TGTGCCAGCAGCTTAGGACACCCCTACGAGCAGTACTTC. It specifies CASSLGHPYEQYF. The chain has TRBV11-2 and TRBJ2-7; no reliable D call. Germline values: CDR1 SGHAT, CDR2 FQNNGV. This CDR3 region has 13 residues. Trimming stripped 1 base from V and 2 bases from J, with 6 bases between. Full variable domain (rest looked up from reference TRBV11-2 and TRBJ2-7): EAGVAQSPRYKIIEKRQSVAFWCNPISGHATLYWYQQILGQGPKLLIQFQNNGVVDDSQLPKDRFSAERLKGVDSTLKIQPAKLEDSAVYLCASSLGHPYEQYFGPGTRLTVT.

In this sample, this clone turned up a few times. The chain carries TRBV4-3 and TRBJ2-1; no definite D call. This CDR3 contains 15 residues. Germline V lookup: CDR1 LGHNA, CDR2 YSLEER. Trimming removed 1 base from V and 7 bases from J, with 14 bases in between. For the CDR3, the DNA is TGCGCCAGCAGCCAAGGCCTAGTACTGACGAATGAGCAGTTCTTC. Its translation is CASSQGLVLTNEQFF.

This clone has only one observation. This chain joins TRBV7-9 and TRBJ1-4, with D perhaps TRBD1 (6 bases). Per germline, CDR1 SEHNR and CDR2 FQNEAQ (reference sequence). The length of the CDR3 is 15 residues. With 2 bases removed from V and 5 bases from J, the gap between germline ends came to 12 bases. As DNA, the CDR3 is TGTGCCAGCAGCTTAATAACAGGGAGAAATGAAAAACTGTTTTTT. Protein product: CASSLITGRNEKLFF.

The DNA for the CDR3 is TGTGCCAGCAGCCCAACCACAGGGAATCGGCTGTTTTTT. Amino acid sequence: CASSPTTGNRLFF. The J gene is TRBJ2-2, the V gene TRBV7-6, with D perhaps TRBD1 (6 bases). Germline CDR1 SGHVS, CDR2 FNYEAQ. V shed 5 bases and J shed 13 bases, with 17 bases lying between them. The CDR3 has 13 residues.

The table lists this clone with a few counts. This chain connects TRBV9 to TRBJ2-1; the match to TRBD2 covers 10 bases. The CDR3 totals 19 residues. Germline V gene lookup returns CDR1 SGDLS and CDR2 YYNGEE. The V and J ends lost 0 bases and 2 bases, in that order; junction bases with no gene match: 11. CDR3 in amino acids: CASSVEGLAMVDTYNEQFF. The DNA for the CDR3 is TGTGCCAGCAGCGTAGAGGGACTAGCGATGGTAGACACCTACAATGAGCAGTTCTTC.

The chain carries TRBV5-6 and TRBJ1-5; no firm D call. Trimming took off 1 base at V and 5 bases at J, with 4 bases between the two ends. There are 12 residues in the CDR3. Germline CDR1 SGHDT, CDR2 YYEEEE. CDR3 in DNA: TGTGCCAGCAGCTTGCAAGATCAGCCCCAGCATTTT. Amino acid sequence: CASSLQDQPQHF.

This clone showed up just a few times. The rearrangement links TRBV5-1 to TRBJ2-1; D unresolved. The germline V and J ends were trimmed by 0 bases and 4 bases, with 11 bases remaining between them. Germline assignment: CDR1 SGHRS and CDR2 YFSETQ. This CDR3 has 15 residues. As DNA, the CDR3 is TGCGCCAGCAGCTTGGACGGGCGCGGTTACAATGAGCAGTTCTTC. Its translation: CASSLDGRGYNEQFF.

V gene TRBV4-1 combines with J gene TRBJ1-2; 12 bases line up with TRBD1. The J segment lost 5 bases and the V segment lost 3 bases, leaving 7 bases of the junction unmatched. Per the germline V gene, CDR1 is MGHRA and CDR2 is YSYEKL. The CDR3 spans 16 residues. In DNA form, the CDR3 reads TGCGCCAGCAGCCAGCCGGGACAGGGGGCGTGGTATGGCTACACCTTC. Its protein is CASSQPGQGAWYGYTF.